The T cell receptor beta chain under discussion was sequenced for a study of blood T cell repertoires in COVID-19. Whole-study context: Some COVID-19 samples were acute and others convalescent; all came from the United States, Italy and Spain.

Measured with immunoSEQ multiplex PCR; TCRdb has only the in-frame clones, and not every one. In the table there are around 86,000 clones, nearly 85% of which are singletons. Sequencing used peripheral blood. This TCR was recovered from a woman aged 80 or older with acute or convalescent COVID-19.

The CDR3 DNA follows: TGTGCCAGCAGTCCTTCTAGGTCTGCAGATACGCAGTATTTT. Encoded protein: CASSPSRSADTQYF. The chain uses TRBV2 and TRBJ2-3, with D unclear. CDR3 size: 14 residues. From germline, CDR1 is SNHLY and CDR2 FYNNEI. Trimming shortened V by 5 bases and J by 4 bases, and 13 bases separated the two germline ends.